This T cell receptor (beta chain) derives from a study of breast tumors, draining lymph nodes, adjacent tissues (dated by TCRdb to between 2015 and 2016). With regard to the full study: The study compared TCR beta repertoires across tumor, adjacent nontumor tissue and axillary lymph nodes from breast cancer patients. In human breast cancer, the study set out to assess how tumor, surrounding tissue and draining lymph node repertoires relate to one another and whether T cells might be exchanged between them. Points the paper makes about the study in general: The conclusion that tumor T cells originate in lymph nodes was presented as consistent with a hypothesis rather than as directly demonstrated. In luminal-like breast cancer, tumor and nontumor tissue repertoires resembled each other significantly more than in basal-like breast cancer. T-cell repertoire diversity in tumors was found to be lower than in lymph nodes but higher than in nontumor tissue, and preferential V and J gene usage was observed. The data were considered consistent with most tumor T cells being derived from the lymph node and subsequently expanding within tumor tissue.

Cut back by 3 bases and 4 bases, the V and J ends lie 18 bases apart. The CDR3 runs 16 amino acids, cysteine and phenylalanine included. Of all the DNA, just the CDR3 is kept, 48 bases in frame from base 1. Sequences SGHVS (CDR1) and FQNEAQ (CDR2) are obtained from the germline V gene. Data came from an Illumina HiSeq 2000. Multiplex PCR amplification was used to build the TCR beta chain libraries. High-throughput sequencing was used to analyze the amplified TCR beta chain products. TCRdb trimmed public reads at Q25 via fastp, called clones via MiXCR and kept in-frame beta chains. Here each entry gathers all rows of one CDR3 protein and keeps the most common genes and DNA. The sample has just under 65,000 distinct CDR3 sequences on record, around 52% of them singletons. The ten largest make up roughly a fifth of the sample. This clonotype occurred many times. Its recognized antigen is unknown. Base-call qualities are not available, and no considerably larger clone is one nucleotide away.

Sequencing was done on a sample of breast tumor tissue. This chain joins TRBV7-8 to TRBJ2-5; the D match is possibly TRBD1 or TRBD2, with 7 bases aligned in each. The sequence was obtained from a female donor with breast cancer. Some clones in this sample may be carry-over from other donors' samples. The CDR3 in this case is CASSFRGGGVGETQYF. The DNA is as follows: TGTGCCAGCAGCTTCAGGGGGGGGGGGGTCGGAGAGACCCAGTACTTC.